This T cell receptor beta chain was found in a study of blood T cell repertoires in COVID-19. In the study overall: Collection of acute and convalescent COVID-19 samples took place in the United States, Italy and Spain. T cells, B-cell-depleted T cells, or PBMCs provided the cDNA or gDNA that served as material.

Original data processing: Nucleated cell number was recorded as an estimate derived from reference gene primer amplification. Libraries were prepared by immunoSEQ multiplex PCR; TCRdb keeps only in-frame clonotypes and omits some of them. V, J and clone size derive from that table, while D and trimming were established from the DNA sequence. The sample yields roughly 200,000 clones, roughly 92% seen once. The V gene end was trimmed by 10 bases and the J gene end by 4 bases; junction bases not matched to a gene: 3. This CDR3 comprises 12 residues. The germline gives CDR1 KGHDR, CDR2 SFDVKD. The chain joins TRBV24-1 to TRBJ2-1; TRBD1 agrees at 7 bases. The material sequenced was peripheral blood. This receptor was identified in a man younger than 40 with COVID-19, enrolled during active disease. CDR3 coding DNA: TGTGCCACTGGGACAGTTTACAATGAGCAGTTCTTC. Residues: CATGTVYNEQFF.